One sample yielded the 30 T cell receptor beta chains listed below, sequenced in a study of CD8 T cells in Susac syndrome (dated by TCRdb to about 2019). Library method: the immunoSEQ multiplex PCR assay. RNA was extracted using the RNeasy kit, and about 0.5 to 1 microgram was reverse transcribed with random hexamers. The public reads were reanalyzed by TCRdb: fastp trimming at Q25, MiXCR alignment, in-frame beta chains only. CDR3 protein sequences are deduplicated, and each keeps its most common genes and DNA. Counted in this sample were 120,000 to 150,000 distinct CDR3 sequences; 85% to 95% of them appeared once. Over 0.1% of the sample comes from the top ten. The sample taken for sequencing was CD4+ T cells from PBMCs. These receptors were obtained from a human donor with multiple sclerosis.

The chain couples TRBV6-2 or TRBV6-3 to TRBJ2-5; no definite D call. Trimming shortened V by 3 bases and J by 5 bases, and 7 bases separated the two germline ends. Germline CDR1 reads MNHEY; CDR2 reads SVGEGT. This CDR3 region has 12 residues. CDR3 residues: CASSYPPETQYF. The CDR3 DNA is TGTGCCAGCAGTTATCCTCCCGAGACCCAGTACTTC.

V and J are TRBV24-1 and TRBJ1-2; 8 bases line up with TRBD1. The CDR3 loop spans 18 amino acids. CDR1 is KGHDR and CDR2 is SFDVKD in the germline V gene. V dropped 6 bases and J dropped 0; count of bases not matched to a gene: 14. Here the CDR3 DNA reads TGTGCCACCAGTTCTCCCGGGACAGGACTTACGACTAACTATGGCTACACCTTC. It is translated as CATSSPGTGLTTNYGYTF.

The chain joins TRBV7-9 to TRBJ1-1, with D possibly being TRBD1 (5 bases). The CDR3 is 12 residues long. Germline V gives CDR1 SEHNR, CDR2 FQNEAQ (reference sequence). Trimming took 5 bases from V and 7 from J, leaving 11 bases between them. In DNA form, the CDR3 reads TGTGCCAGCAGCCCCGAAAGGGGTGAAGCTTTCTTT. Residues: CASSPERGEAFF.

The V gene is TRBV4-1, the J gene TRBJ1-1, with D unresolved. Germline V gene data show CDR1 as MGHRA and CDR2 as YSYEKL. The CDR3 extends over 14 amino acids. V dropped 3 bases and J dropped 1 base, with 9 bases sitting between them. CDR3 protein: CASSQAYGNTEAFF. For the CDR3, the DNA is TGCGCCAGCAGCCAGGCTTATGGGAACACTGAAGCTTTCTTT.

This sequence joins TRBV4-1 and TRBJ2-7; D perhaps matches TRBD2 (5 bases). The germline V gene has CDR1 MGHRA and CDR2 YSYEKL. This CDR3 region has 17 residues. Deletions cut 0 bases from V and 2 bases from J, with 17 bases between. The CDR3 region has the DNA TGCGCCAGCAGCCAAGATTGGGTAGGGCGGGTCGCCTACGAGCAGTACTTC. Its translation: CASSQDWVGRVAYEQYF.

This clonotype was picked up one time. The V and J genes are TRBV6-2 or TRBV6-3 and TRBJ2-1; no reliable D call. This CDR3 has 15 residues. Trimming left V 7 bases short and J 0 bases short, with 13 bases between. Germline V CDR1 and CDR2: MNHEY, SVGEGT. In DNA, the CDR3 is TGTGCCAGCATCCCCAGTTGGGTCTCCTACAATGAGCAGTTCTTC. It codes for CASIPSWVSYNEQFF.

This CDR3 reads CASNLAGVGETQYF. CDR3 nucleotide sequence: TGTGCCAGCAACCTAGCGGGAGTTGGAGAGACCCAGTACTTC. The chain joins TRBV2 to TRBJ2-5, with TRBD2 identical over 10 bases. CDR3 length equals 14 residues. Germline V CDR1 and CDR2: SNHLY, FYNNEI. Trimming cost V 7 bases and J 4 bases; bases outside gene matches: 6.

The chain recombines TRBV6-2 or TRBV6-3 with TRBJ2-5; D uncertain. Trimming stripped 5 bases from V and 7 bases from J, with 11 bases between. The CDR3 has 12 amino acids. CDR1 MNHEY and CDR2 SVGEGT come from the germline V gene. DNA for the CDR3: TGTGCCAGCAGTGAGACATTGGGGACCCAGTACTTC. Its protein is CASSETLGTQYF.

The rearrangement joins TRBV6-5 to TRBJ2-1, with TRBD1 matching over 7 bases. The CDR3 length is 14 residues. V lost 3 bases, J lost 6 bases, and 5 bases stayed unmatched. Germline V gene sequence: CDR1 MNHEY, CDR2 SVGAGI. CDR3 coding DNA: TGTGCCAGCAGTTATGACAGGGTGGTCAATGAGCAGTTCTTC. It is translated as CASSYDRVVNEQFF.

Written as DNA, the CDR3 is TGTGCCAGCAGGCCCACGGGGGCGGACACTGAAGCTTTCTTT. Translating gives CASRPTGADTEAFF. The V gene is TRBV12-3 or TRBV12-4, the J gene TRBJ1-1; tentative D call: TRBD1 (6 bases). The V end lost 6 bases, the J end lost 3 bases, and 14 bases lay between the germline ends. The CDR3 sequence is 14 residues long.

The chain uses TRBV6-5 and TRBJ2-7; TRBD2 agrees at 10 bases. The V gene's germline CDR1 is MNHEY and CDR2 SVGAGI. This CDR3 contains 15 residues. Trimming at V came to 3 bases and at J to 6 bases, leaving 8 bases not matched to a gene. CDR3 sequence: CASSYRPSGGREQYF. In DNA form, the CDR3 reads TGTGCCAGCAGTTATAGGCCTAGCGGGGGCCGCGAGCAGTACTTC.

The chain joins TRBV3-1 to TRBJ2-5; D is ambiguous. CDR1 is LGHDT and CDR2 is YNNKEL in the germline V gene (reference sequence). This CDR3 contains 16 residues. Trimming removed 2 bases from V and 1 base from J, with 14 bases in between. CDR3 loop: CASSQNWIGSQETQYF. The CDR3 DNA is TGTGCCAGCAGCCAAAATTGGATCGGGTCCCAAGAGACCCAGTACTTC.

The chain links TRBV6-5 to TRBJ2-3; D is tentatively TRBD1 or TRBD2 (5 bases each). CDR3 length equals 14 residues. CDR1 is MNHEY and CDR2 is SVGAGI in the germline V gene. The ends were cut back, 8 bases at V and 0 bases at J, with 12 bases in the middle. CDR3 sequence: CASYGGASTDTQYF. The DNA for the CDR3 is TGTGCCAGCTATGGGGGAGCTAGCACAGATACGCAGTATTTT.

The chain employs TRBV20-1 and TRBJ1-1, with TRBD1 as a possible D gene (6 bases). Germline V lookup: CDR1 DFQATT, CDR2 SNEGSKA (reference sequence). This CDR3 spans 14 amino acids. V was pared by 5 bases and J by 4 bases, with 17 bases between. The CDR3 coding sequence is TGCAGTGCTTCGAGTGGGAACAGGGCCACTGAAGCTTTCTTT. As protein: CSASSGNRATEAFF.

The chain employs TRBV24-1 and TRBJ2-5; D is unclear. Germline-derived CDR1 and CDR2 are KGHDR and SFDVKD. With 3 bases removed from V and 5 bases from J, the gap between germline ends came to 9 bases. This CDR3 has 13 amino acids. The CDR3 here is CATSDISLETQYF. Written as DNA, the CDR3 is TGTGCCACCAGTGATATCAGTCTTGAGACCCAGTACTTC.

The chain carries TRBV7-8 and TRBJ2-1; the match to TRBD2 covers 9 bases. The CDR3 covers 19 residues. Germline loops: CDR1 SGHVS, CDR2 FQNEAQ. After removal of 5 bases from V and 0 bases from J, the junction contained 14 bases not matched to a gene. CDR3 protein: CASSTQGRGAGGSYNEQFF. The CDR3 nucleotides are TGTGCCAGCAGCACACAGGGTCGGGGAGCGGGAGGCTCCTACAATGAGCAGTTCTTC.

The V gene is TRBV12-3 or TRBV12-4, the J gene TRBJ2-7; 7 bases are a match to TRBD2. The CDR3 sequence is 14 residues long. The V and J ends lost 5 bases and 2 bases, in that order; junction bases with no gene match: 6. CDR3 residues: CASSLGGGPYEQYF. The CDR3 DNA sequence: TGTGCCAGCAGTCTTGGGGGAGGGCCCTACGAGCAGTACTTC.

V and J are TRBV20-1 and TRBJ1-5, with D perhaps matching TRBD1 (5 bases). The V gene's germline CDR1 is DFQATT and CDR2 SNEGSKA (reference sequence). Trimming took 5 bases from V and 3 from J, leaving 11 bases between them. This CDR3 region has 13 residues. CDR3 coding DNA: TGCAGTGCTCAACAGGATCCCAATCAGCCCCAGCATTTT. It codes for CSAQQDPNQPQHF.

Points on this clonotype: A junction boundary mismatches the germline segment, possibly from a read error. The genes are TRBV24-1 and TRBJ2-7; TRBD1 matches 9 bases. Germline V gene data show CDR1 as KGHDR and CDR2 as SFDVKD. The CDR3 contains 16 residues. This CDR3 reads CATSDSVGQGSHEQYF. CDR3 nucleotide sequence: TGTGCCACCAGCGATTCTGTGGGACAGGGTTCCCACGAGCAGTACTTC.

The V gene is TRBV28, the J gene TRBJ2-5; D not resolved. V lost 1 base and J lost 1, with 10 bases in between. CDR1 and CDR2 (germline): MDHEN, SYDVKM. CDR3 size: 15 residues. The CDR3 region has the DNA TGTGCCAGCAGTTTATACGGCCGTAGCCAAGAGACCCAGTACTTC. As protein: CASSLYGRSQETQYF.

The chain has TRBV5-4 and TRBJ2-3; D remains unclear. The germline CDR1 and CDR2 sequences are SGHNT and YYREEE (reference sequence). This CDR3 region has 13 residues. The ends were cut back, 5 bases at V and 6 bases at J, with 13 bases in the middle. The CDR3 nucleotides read TGTGCCAGCAGTCCCCCTGAGTCCGATACGCAGTATTTT. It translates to CASSPPESDTQYF.

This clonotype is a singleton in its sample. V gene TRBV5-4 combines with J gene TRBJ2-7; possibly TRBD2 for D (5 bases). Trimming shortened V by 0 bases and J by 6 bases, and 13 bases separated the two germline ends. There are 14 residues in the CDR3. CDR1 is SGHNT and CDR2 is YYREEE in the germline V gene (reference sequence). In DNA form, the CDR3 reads TGTGCCAGCAGCTTGGTCGCTAGCCCCGCCGAGCAGTACTTC. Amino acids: CASSLVASPAEQYF.

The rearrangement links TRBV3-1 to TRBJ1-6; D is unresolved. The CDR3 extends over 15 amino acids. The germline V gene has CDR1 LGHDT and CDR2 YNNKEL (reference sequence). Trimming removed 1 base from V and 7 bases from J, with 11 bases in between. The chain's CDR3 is CASSQVGQKNSPLHF. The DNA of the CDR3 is TGTGCCAGCAGCCAAGTAGGGCAGAAGAATTCACCCCTCCACTTT.

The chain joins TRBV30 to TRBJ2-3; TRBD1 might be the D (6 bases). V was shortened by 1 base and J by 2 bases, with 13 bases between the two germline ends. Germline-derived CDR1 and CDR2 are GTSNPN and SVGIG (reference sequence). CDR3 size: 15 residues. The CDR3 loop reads CAWSAQGTITDTQYF. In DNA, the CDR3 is TGTGCCTGGAGTGCCCAGGGGACCATCACAGATACGCAGTATTTT.

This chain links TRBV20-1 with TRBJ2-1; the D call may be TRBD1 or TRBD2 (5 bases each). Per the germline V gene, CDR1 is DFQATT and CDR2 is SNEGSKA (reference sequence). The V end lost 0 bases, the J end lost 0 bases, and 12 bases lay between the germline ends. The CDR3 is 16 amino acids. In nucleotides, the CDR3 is TGCAGTGCTAGAGATCCTTGGGGGAGCTCCTACAATGAGCAGTTCTTC. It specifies CSARDPWGSSYNEQFF.

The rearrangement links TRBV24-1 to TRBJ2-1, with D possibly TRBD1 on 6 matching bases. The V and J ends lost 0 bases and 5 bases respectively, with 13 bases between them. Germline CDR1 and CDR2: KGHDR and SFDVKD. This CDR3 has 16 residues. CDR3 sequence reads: CATSDLGAGANNEQFF. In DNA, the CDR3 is TGTGCCACCAGTGATTTGGGTGCAGGGGCTAACAATGAGCAGTTCTTC.

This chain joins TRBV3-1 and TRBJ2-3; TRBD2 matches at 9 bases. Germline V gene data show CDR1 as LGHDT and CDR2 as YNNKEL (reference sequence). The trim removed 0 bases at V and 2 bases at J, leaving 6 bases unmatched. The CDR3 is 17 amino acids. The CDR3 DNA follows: TGTGCCAGCAGCCAAGATGGGGCGGGGGGGCTCACAGATACGCAGTATTTT. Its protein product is CASSQDGAGGLTDTQYF.

DNA of the CDR3: TGTGCCAGCTACGAACAGGGGATGAACACTGAAGCTTTCTTT. Amino acid sequence: CASYEQGMNTEAFF. V and J are TRBV18 and TRBJ1-1; 7 bases agree with TRBD1. Looked up from germline, CDR1 is KGHSH and CDR2 is LQKENI. The V and J ends lost 7 bases and 0 bases, in that order; junction bases with no gene match: 5. The CDR3 totals 14 residues.

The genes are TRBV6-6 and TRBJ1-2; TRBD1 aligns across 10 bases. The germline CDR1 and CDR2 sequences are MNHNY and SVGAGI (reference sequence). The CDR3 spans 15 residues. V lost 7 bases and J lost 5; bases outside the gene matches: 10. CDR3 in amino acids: CASNSGGTGDYGYTF. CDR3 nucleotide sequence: TGTGCCAGCAACTCGGGGGGGACAGGGGATTATGGCTACACCTTC.

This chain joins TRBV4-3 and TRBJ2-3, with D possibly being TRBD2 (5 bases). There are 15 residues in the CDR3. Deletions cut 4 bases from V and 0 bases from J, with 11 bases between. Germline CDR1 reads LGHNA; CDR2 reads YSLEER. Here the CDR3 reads CASSRTGFSTDTQYF. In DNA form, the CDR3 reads TGCGCCAGCAGCCGGACTGGCTTCAGCACAGATACGCAGTATTTT.